This TCR beta chain was obtained from a study of PD-1 blockade in mismatch repair-deficient tumors. Study-level points and caveats: Tumor-resident clones, often undetectable pretreatment in blood, expanded then contracted after pembrolizumab.

Mismatch repair deficiency was confirmed in all patients, by PCR or immunohistochemistry. Three pembrolizumab responders had their TCRs sequenced. Measured with immunoSEQ multiplex PCR; TCRdb has only the in-frame clones, and not every one. The sample has approximately 40,000 clones, roughly 77% seen once. The V and J ends lost 6 bases and 2 bases respectively, with 3 bases between them. Per the germline V gene, CDR1 is PRHDT and CDR2 is FYEKMQ (reference sequence). The CDR3 totals 11 residues. Turning to this clone: Its antigen remains unidentified.

Specimen: peripheral blood, collected 4 weeks after starting pembrolizumab. This chain connects TRBV13 to TRBJ2-3, with no clear D. The clonotype comes from an adult with mismatch repair-deficient cancer. This CDR3 reads CASSYTDTQYF. CDR3 in DNA: TGTGCCAGCAGTTACACAGATACGCAGTATTTT. The full variable domain, in which reference TRBV13 and TRBJ2-3 provide the parts outside the CDR3, is AAGVIQSPRHLIKEKRETATLKCYPIPRHDTVYWYQQGPGQDPQFLISFYEKMQSDKGSIPDRFSAQQFSDYHSELNMSSLELGDSALYFCASSYTDTQYFGPGTRLTVL.